Listed below are T cell receptor beta chains from one sample, sequenced in a study of cytomegalovirus exposure and HLA in healthy donors. Using immunoSEQ multiplex PCR, the repertoire was profiled, and TCRdb retains in-frame clones only, with some absent. The top ten hold roughly 9.6% of the sample, which has around 94,000 clones, roughly four fifths seen once. Material: PBMCs. The receptor source for this set is a male donor in good health and CMV-seropositive. Each CDR3 is given with its conserved first and last residue. The order of the fields is D gene, J gene, clone size, V gene, CDR3 DNA, CDR3 protein. A D gene is named only where the DNA matches it firmly. Clone size appears in some rows only: once, few, many, or a class for an expanded clone.

>NA|TRBJ1-1|NA|TRBV9
TGTGCCAGCAGCGTAGATGCTGGGGGGATCCCTGAAGCTTTCTTT
CASSVDAGGIPEAFF
>NA|TRBJ2-1|NA|TRBV5-1
TGCGCCACCCACAGCGAGGGTGAGCAGTTCTTC
CATHSEGEQFF
>TRBD2|TRBJ2-7|once|TRBV11-2
TGTGCCAGCAGCTTAGAACTAGCGGGAGGGATATACGAGCAGTACTTC
CASSLELAGGIYEQYF
>TRBD2|TRBJ2-2|NA|TRBV30
TGTGCCTGGAGTAGAGGCCTAGCGGCCACCGGGGAGCTGTTTTTT
CAWSRGLAATGELFF
>NA|TRBJ2-5|NA|TRBV9
TGTACCAGCAACCCAGAGGGGGGGAAGGGTGAGACCCAGTACTTC
CTSNPEGGKGETQYF
>TRBD1|TRBJ1-5|NA|TRBV7-2
TGTGCCAGCAGCCCGGGACAGGCTTACCAGCCCCAGCATTTT
CASSPGQAYQPQHF
>TRBD2|TRBJ2-4|NA|TRBV7-2
TGTGCCAGCAGCCTGGGACTAGCGGGAGGTCCGCAAAACATTCAGTACTTC
CASSLGLAGGPQNIQYF
>TRBD2|TRBJ2-5|NA|TRBV25-1
TGTGCCAGCAGTGATAGGGCTAGCGGGAGGCCCGGGACCCAGTACTTC
CASSDRASGRPGTQYF
>TRBD1|TRBJ1-1|NA|TRBV5-5
TGTGCCAGCCTCAGGGGGCCTGACACTGAAGCTTTCTTT
CASLRGPDTEAFF
>TRBD2|TRBJ2-7|NA|TRBV11-2
TGTGCCAGCAGCCGGGACTACGGCTACGAGCAGTACTTC
CASSRDYGYEQYF
>NA|TRBJ2-7|NA|TRBV6-5
TGTGCCAGCAGTTCCTCGAGATATTACGAGCAGTACTTC
CASSSSRYYEQYF
>TRBD1|TRBJ1-1|once|TRBV7-9
TGTGCCAGCAGCTTTGACATAGGACAGGGGAAGGCCGAAGCTTTCTTT
CASSFDIGQGKAEAFF
>TRBD2|TRBJ2-5|NA|TRBV19
TGTGCCAGTAGTGTATGGGCAGGGACTAAAGAGGCCCAGTACTTC
CASSVWAGTKEAQYF
>NA|TRBJ1-5|NA|TRBV18
TGTGCCAGCTCACCAGACACCTATCAGCCCCAGCATTTT
CASSPDTYQPQHF
>TRBD2|TRBJ2-5|NA|TRBV7-2
TGTGCCAGCAGCTCAAGGTCCGGACTAGCGGGAGGAGGAGAGACCCAGTACTTC
CASSSRSGLAGGGETQYF
>NA|TRBJ2-5|NA|TRBV29-1
TGCAGCGCTCGATCTCCGGGTTCTCAAGAGACCCAGTACTTC
CSARSPGSQETQYF
>NA|TRBJ2-5|NA|TRBV6-1
TGTGCCAGCAGTGAACCGGGGGAGCAGTACTTC
CASSEPGEQYF
>NA|TRBJ2-1|few|TRBV21-1
TGTGCCAGCAGACCGGGACAGGGGATTAGCGGGTCCTACAATGAGCAGTTCTTC
CASRPGQGISGSYNEQFF
>TRBD2|TRBJ2-1|once|TRBV9
TGTGCCAGCAGCGTAGATTCTCCGGGGGTAGCGGGATACAATGAGCAGTTCTTC
CASSVDSPGVAGYNEQFF
>TRBD1|TRBJ1-2|NA|TRBV7-2
TGTGCCAGCAGCCCGGCGGGACAGGGGTCTGGCTACACCTTC
CASSPAGQGSGYTF
>NA|TRBJ2-1|NA|TRBV20-1
TGCAGTGCTCCCGGGACTTTTGGGCAGTTCTTC
CSAPGTFGQFF
>TRBD2|TRBJ2-1|NA|TRBV6-5
TGTGCCAGCAGTTACCGGGTCGGCGCTAGCGGGAGCTTTTTCTTC
CASSYRVGASGSFFF
>TRBD1|TRBJ2-7|few|TRBV5-1
TGCGCCAGCAGCTGGAAACCGGGACAGGGTGATGGCGAGCAGTACTTC
CASSWKPGQGDGEQYF
>TRBD1|TRBJ2-7|NA|TRBV11-2
TGTGCCAGCAGCCCCCGGACAGGGGTCGAGCAGTACTTC
CASSPRTGVEQYF
>NA|TRBJ1-2|NA|TRBV28
TGTGCCAGCAGTTGGCAGGGTCGGGGCTACACCTTC
CASSWQGRGYTF
>TRBD2|TRBJ2-1|few|TRBV5-5
TGTGCCAGCAGCTTCTCTAGCGGCCGCTCCTACAATGAGCAGTTCTTC
CASSFSSGRSYNEQFF
>TRBD1|TRBJ2-7|NA|TRBV29-1
TGCAGCGAGACTGTACAGGGGGGCCACGAGCAGTACTTC
CSETVQGGHEQYF
>NA|TRBJ2-7|NA|TRBV11-2
TGTGCCAGCAGCTTAGCGTACAGTTCCTACGAGCAGTACTTC
CASSLAYSSYEQYF
>NA|TRBJ1-5|NA|TRBV28
TGTGCCAGCAGTCTCCACAGGGAATCCCAGCCCCAGCATTTT
CASSLHRESQPQHF
>TRBD2|TRBJ2-1|few|TRBV4-1
TGCGCCAGCAGCCAATCCCCGTTAGCGGGACCTTACAATGAGCAGTTCTTC
CASSQSPLAGPYNEQFF
>NA|TRBJ1-4|few|TRBV18
TGTGCCAGCTCACCCCGCGATAATGAAAAACTGTTTTTT
CASSPRDNEKLFF
>TRBD2|TRBJ2-3|NA|TRBV5-1
TGCGCCAGCAGCTTCGGGGGGAGGTCTCCAGATACGCAGTATTTT
CASSFGGRSPDTQYF
>TRBD2|TRBJ2-1|NA|TRBV6-5
TGTGCCAGCAGTTACCCGGGACTAGCGTCGAATGAGCAGTTCTTC
CASSYPGLASNEQFF
>NA|TRBJ2-3|few|TRBV7-3
TGTGCCAGCAGCCCCGACAGCAACACAGATACGCAGTATTTT
CASSPDSNTDTQYF
>NA|TRBJ2-7|NA|TRBV6-5
TGTGCCAGCAGATCCCGGGACCGGGAGAAGTACGAGCAGTACTTC
CASRSRDREKYEQYF
>TRBD2|TRBJ2-5|NA|TRBV4-2
TGTGCCAGCAGCCAAGAGCTAGGGACTAGCGGCTTCCAAGAGACCCAGTACTTC
CASSQELGTSGFQETQYF
>TRBD1|TRBJ2-4|NA|TRBV28
TGTGCCAGCAGTTCTCGCCCGTCTACAGGGGCCAAAAACAGTCAGTACTTC
CASSSRPSTGAKNSQYF
>NA|TRBJ2-7|NA|TRBV21-1
TGTGCCAGCAGCAAAGCGCTTTGGGGAGGGATGCGCTACGAGCAGTACTTC
CASSKALWGGMRYEQYF
>TRBD1|TRBJ2-5|NA|TRBV6-6
TGTGCCAGCAGTCTCAGATCGGGACAGATCCAAGAGACCCAGTACTTC
CASSLRSGQIQETQYF
>NA|TRBJ2-7|NA|TRBV7-2
TGTGCCAGCAGCTTAGTTGGGAGCTCCTACGAGCAGTACTTC
CASSLVGSSYEQYF
>TRBD2|TRBJ2-7|NA|TRBV6-5
TGTGCCAGCAGTTTAACTAGCGGGACCTTCTCCTACGAGCAGTACTTC
CASSLTSGTFSYEQYF
>NA|TRBJ1-4|few|TRBV4-1
TGTGCCAGCAGCCTCCGGGAGGGGGATTTTGAAAAACTGTTTTTT
CASSLREGDFEKLFF
>TRBD1|TRBJ2-3|once|TRBV7-9
TGTGCCAGCAGCTGGGGGACAGGGGTTACAGATACGCAGTATTTT
CASSWGTGVTDTQYF
>NA|TRBJ2-7|once|TRBV27
TGTGCCAGCAGTTTATCTTCCCCCGGTCCCGTAGCGAATTCCTACGAGCAGTACTTC
CASSLSSPGPVANSYEQYF
>TRBD2|TRBJ2-7|few|TRBV7-9
TGTGCCAGCAGCAACCAGCGGGAGAGCCACGAGCAGTACTTC
CASSNQRESHEQYF
>NA|TRBJ1-5|NA|TRBV15
TGTGCCACCAGCAGAGATTGGGGGGTAGGGCAGCCCCAGCATTTT
CATSRDWGVGQPQHF
>NA|TRBJ2-7|NA|TRBV15
TGTGCCACCAGCAGATCCGGGACTTCGGACGAGCAGTACTTC
CATSRSGTSDEQYF
>NA|TRBJ2-2|NA|TRBV4-3
TGCGCCAGCAGCCAGGTGTCCTGGGGAGAAAAGAGCACCGGGGAGCTGTTTTTT
CASSQVSWGEKSTGELFF
>NA|TRBJ1-1|NA|TRBV4-1
TGCGCCAGCAGCCAAGTAGAGGGAACTGAAGCTTTCTTT
CASSQVEGTEAFF
>TRBD2|TRBJ2-4|few|TRBV28
TGTGCCAGCAGTTCCTCCGGGAGACTAGCGGAACTAAACCTAGCCAAAAACAGTCAGTACTTC
CASSSSGRLAELNLAKNSQYF
>TRBD1|TRBJ1-2|few|TRBV30
TGTGCCTGGAGTTCTCACAGGGGGATGAGTTGGGAAAACTATGGCTACACCTTC
CAWSSHRGMSWENYGYTF
>TRBD2|TRBJ2-1|few|TRBV4-2
TGTGCCAGCAGCCAATTTAGCGGGAGGGAGGTCAATGAGCAGTTCTTC
CASSQFSGREVNEQFF
>NA|TRBJ1-3|NA|TRBV25-1
TGTGCCAGCACCTCTGGGGGCAGAAACACCATATATTTT
CASTSGGRNTIYF
>NA|TRBJ2-1|NA|TRBV18
TGTGCCAGCTCACCACCGATAGGAGGATCGTCCAATGAGCAGTTCTTC
CASSPPIGGSSNEQFF